This is a list of T cell receptor beta chains from one sample in a study of shared clonotypes between healthy human individuals. Measured with immunoSEQ multiplex PCR; TCRdb has only the in-frame clones, and not every one. This sample has just over 2,000,000 clones, with 85% to 95% found just once. Sequencing was done on a sample of naive CD4+ T cells sorted from blood. Source of these receptors: a man aged 18 to 30 in good health. Each CDR3 is given with its conserved first and last residue. The D gene is left open where the match is weak. Rows may omit the clone size; those that give it use once, few, many or a size class.

clone_size,v_call,d_call,j_call,cdr3_aa,cdr3_nt
.,TRBV30,.,TRBJ1-3,CAWRVGLGTGGNTIYF,TGTGCCTGGAGAGTGGGTCTGGGGACGGGTGGAAACACCATATATTTT
.,TRBV1,.,TRBJ2-1,CTSSQELAGGRSYNEQFF,TGCACCAGCAGCCAAGAACTAGCGGGGGGTCGTTCCTACAATGAGCAGTTCTTC
.,TRBV19,TRBD2,TRBJ2-7,CASSETSGPYEQYF,TGTGCCAGTAGTGAGACTAGCGGTCCCTACGAGCAGTACTTC
.,TRBV7-2,.,TRBJ2-7,CASSPPGPGYEQYF,TGTGCCAGCAGTCCCCCTGGACCGGGATACGAGCAGTACTTC
.,TRBV18,TRBD1,TRBJ1-2,CASSPRSRGLGSSYGYTF,TGTGCCAGCTCACCACGGTCAAGGGGGCTTGGTTCTAGCTATGGCTACACCTTC
.,TRBV4-1,.,TRBJ2-7,CASSQEPWSQTGLEQYF,TGCGCCAGCAGCCAAGAACCTTGGTCCCAGACAGGTTTAGAGCAGTACTTC
.,TRBV5-6,.,TRBJ2-1,CASSLPRGHEQFF,TGTGCCAGCAGCCTCCCCAGGGGCCATGAGCAGTTCTTC
.,TRBV7-2,.,TRBJ1-6,CASSLNVASLNSPLHF,TGTGCCAGCAGCTTAAATGTAGCCTCCCTTAATTCACCCCTCCACTTT
.,TRBV10-3,.,TRBJ2-7,CAIRGVATYEQYF,TGTGCCATCAGGGGGGTAGCTACCTACGAGCAGTACTTC
.,TRBV2,.,TRBJ1-6,CASSEGSGGRPLHF,TGTGCCAGCAGTGAAGGGTCGGGGGGACGCCCCCTCCACTTT
once,TRBV28,.,TRBJ2-7,CASSLWQGTYEQYF,TGTGCCAGCAGTTTGTGGCAGGGGACCTACGAGCAGTACTTC
.,TRBV27,TRBD1,TRBJ1-1,CASSLSPRGGTEAFF,TGTGCCAGCAGTTTATCGCCCAGGGGGGGCACTGAAGCTTTCTTT
.,TRBV7-9,TRBD1,TRBJ1-4,CASSLEGAGKLFF,TGTGCCAGCAGCTTAGAGGGGGCGGGAAAACTGTTTTTT
.,TRBV4-1,.,TRBJ2-3,CASSQDRIQTTRTDTQYF,TGCGCCAGCAGCCAAGATAGGATCCAGACGACCCGCACAGATACGCAGTATTTT
.,TRBV11-2,TRBD2,TRBJ2-1,CASSRLSGRGNEQFF,TGTGCCAGCAGCCGATTGAGCGGGAGAGGCAATGAGCAGTTCTTC
.,TRBV19,TRBD2,TRBJ2-2,CASSLGLARTGELFF,TGTGCCAGTAGTTTGGGACTAGCCCGCACCGGGGAGCTGTTTTTT
.,TRBV10-3,TRBD2,TRBJ2-7,CAISGTSGGYEQYF,TGTGCCATCAGTGGGACTAGCGGGGGCTACGAGCAGTACTTC
.,TRBV6-1,TRBD1,TRBJ2-7,CASTRDRVYEQYF,TGTGCCAGCACCCGGGACAGGGTCTACGAGCAGTACTTC
.,TRBV10-2,TRBD1,TRBJ1-5,CASSEPGQARNQPQHF,TGCGCCAGCAGTGAGCCGGGACAGGCCCGCAATCAGCCCCAGCATTTT
.,TRBV2,TRBD2,TRBJ2-1,CASSEARASGRDNEQFF,TGTGCCAGCAGTGAAGCGAGGGCTAGCGGAAGGGACAATGAGCAGTTCTTC
.,TRBV6-1,TRBD1,TRBJ1-1,CASSERTGGYTEAFF,TGTGCCAGCAGTGAACGGACAGGGGGCTACACTGAAGCTTTCTTT
.,TRBV29-1,.,TRBJ2-3,CSVRGGADTQYF,TGCAGCGTAAGGGGGGGGGCAGATACGCAGTATTTT
few,TRBV11-2,TRBD1,TRBJ2-5,CASSIPGTGVQETQYF,TGTGCCAGCAGCATACCCGGGACAGGGGTCCAAGAGACCCAGTACTTC
once,TRBV6-6,.,TRBJ1-6,CASSYENTRGATPLHF,TGTGCCAGCAGTTACGAAAATACCAGGGGAGCTACACCCCTCCACTTT
.,TRBV10-3,.,TRBJ2-1,CATLGGRYNEQFF,TGTGCCACCCTCGGGGGGCGGTACAATGAGCAGTTCTTC
.,TRBV10-3,.,TRBJ1-5,CAISESGGGNQPQHF,TGTGCCATCAGTGAGTCGGGTGGGGGCAATCAGCCCCAGCATTTT
.,TRBV6-6,.,TRBJ2-6,CASSYLGVGANVLTF,TGTGCCAGCAGTTACTTGGGTGTCGGGGCCAACGTCCTGACTTTC
once,TRBV10-3,.,TRBJ1-5,CAVGRRDMYQPQHF,TGTGCCGTGGGCAGGCGGGATATGTATCAGCCCCAGCATTTT
.,TRBV6-6,.,TRBJ2-3,CASSRKTGRETDTQYF,TGTGCCAGCAGTAGAAAGACAGGCAGGGAGACAGATACGCAGTATTTT
.,TRBV10-1,.,TRBJ2-7,CASSESLGGEQYF,TGCGCCAGCAGTGAGTCTCTCGGAGGCGAGCAGTACTTC
.,TRBV10-3,TRBD1,TRBJ2-1,CAISESDRLAGNEQFF,TGTGCCATCAGTGAGTCGGACAGGTTGGCGGGCAATGAGCAGTTCTTC
.,TRBV12-5,TRBD1,TRBJ2-7,CASGLVLGTGYTYEQYF,TGTGCTAGTGGTTTGGTACTAGGGACAGGGTATACCTACGAGCAGTACTTC
.,TRBV5-6,.,TRBJ1-6,CASSRRESSYNSPLHF,TGTGCCAGCAGCCGACGGGAGAGCTCCTATAATTCACCCCTCCACTTT
.,TRBV5-6,TRBD2,TRBJ2-4,CASSLLAGGPKNIQYF,TGTGCCAGCAGCTTGCTAGCGGGAGGTCCTAAAAACATTCAGTACTTC
.,TRBV4-1,.,TRBJ1-2,CASSQAASPGGYTF,TGCGCCAGCAGCCAAGCGGCCTCCCCGGGGGGCTACACCTTC
.,TRBV25-1,TRBD2,TRBJ2-3,CASSDWLAGDVDTQYF,TGTGCCAGCAGTGATTGGCTAGCGGGAGATGTGGATACGCAGTATTTT
.,TRBV7-8,.,TRBJ2-1,CASSLARGGRYNEQFF,TGTGCCAGCAGCTTAGCGAGGGGAGGCCGTTACAATGAGCAGTTCTTC
.,TRBV4-2,.,TRBJ2-3,CASSQDRGDTQYF,TGTGCCAGCAGCCAAGATAGGGGAGATACGCAGTATTTT
.,TRBV4-1,.,TRBJ1-2,CASSYDSNYGYTF,TGCGCCAGCAGCTACGACAGTAACTATGGCTACACCTTC
few,TRBV30,TRBD1,TRBJ2-1,CAWSVSLGTDEQFF,TGTGCCTGGAGTGTAAGTTTGGGGACAGATGAGCAGTTCTTC
.,TRBV5-1,TRBD1,TRBJ1-2,CASSYNDREGGYTF,TGCGCCAGCAGTTATAACGACAGGGAAGGGGGCTACACCTTC
.,TRBV5-1,TRBD1,TRBJ2-2,CASSSAGTANTGELFF,TGCGCCAGCAGCTCCGCCGGGACAGCGAACACCGGGGAGCTGTTTTTT
.,TRBV6-1,.,TRBJ2-7,CASKFVDGSYEQYF,TGTGCCAGCAAATTCGTGGACGGGTCCTACGAGCAGTACTTC
.,TRBV7-2,TRBD2,TRBJ2-5,CASSESGTSPQTQYF,TGTGCCAGCAGCGAAAGCGGGACCTCCCCGCAGACCCAGTACTTC
once,TRBV10-1,.,TRBJ2-7,CASSAMQARTHEQYF,TGCGCCAGCAGTGCGATGCAAGCTCGGACCCACGAGCAGTACTTC
.,TRBV6-6,.,TRBJ1-2,CASSYSGLATYGYTF,TGTGCCAGCAGTTACTCAGGACTGGCGACCTATGGCTACACCTTC
.,TRBV7-3,.,TRBJ2-5,CASSSDPQETQYF,TGTGCCAGCAGCTCGGACCCCCAAGAGACCCAGTACTTC
.,TRBV6-5,TRBD1,TRBJ2-7,CASSNPTGGSSEQYF,TGTGCCAGCAGTAACCCGACAGGGGGATCGTCCGAGCAGTACTTC
.,TRBV27,.,TRBJ1-5,CASSTGDTWGQPQHF,TGTGCCAGCTCTACGGGAGACACCTGGGGCCAGCCCCAGCATTTT
once,TRBV19,TRBD2,TRBJ2-7,CASSIGGSGSYEQYF,TGTGCCAGTAGTATAGGGGGTAGCGGGAGCTACGAGCAGTACTTC
.,TRBV28,TRBD1,TRBJ1-2,CASSLSGQGHSYTF,TGTGCCAGCAGTTTATCGGGACAGGGACATAGCTACACCTTC